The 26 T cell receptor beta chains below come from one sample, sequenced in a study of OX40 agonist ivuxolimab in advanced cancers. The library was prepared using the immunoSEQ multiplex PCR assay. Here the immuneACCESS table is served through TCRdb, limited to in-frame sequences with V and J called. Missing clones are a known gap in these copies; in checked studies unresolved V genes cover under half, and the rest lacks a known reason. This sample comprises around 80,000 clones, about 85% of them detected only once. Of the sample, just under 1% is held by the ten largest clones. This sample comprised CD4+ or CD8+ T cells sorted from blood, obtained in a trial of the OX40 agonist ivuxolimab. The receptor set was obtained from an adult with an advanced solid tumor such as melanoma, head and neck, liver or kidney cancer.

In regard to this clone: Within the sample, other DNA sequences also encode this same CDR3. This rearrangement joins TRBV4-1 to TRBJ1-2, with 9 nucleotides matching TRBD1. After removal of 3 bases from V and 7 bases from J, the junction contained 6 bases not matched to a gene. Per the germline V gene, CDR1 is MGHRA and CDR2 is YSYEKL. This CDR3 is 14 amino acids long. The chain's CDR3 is CASSHPGQGTGYTF. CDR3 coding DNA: TGCGCCAGCAGCCACCCGGGACAGGGAACTGGCTACACCTTC.

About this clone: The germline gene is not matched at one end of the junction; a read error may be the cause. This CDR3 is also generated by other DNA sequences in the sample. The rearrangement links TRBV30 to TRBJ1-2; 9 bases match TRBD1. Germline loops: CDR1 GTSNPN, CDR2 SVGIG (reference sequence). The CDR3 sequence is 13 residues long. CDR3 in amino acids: CAWSSQGALGYTF. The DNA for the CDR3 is TGTGCCTGGAGTTCACAGGGGGCTCTTGGCTACACCTTT. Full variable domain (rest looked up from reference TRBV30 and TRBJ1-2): SQTIHQWPATLVQPVGSPLSLECTVEGTSNPNLYWYRQAAGRGLQLLFYSVGIGQISSEVPQNLSASRPQDRQFILSSKKLLLSDSGFYLCAWSSQGALGYTFGSGTRLTVV.

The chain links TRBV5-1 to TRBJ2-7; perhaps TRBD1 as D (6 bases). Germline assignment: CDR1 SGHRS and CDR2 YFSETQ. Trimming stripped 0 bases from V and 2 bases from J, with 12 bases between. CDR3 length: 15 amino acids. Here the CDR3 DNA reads TGCGCCAGCAGCTTGGATGGCAGGGGCGCCTACGAGCAGTACTTC. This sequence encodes CASSLDGRGAYEQYF.

In DNA form, the CDR3 reads TGTGCCACAAGGGTAGGGAACACCATATATTTT. This codes for CATRVGNTIYF. V usage is TRBV6-5 and J usage is TRBJ1-3; no clear D gene. Looked up from germline, CDR1 is MNHEY and CDR2 is SVGAGI. Trimming took off 10 bases at V and 7 bases at J, with 11 bases between the two ends. This CDR3 is 11 amino acids long.

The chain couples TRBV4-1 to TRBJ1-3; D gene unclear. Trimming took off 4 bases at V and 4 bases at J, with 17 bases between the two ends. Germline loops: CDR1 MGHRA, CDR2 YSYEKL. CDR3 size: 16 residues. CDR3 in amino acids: CASSPPATSRGNTIYF. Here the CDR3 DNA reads TGCGCCAGCAGCCCCCCGGCCACAAGCAGGGGAAACACCATATATTTT.

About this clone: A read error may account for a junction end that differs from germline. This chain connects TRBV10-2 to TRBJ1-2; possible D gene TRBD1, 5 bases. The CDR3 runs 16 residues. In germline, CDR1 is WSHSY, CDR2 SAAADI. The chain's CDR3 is CVSSESVQGVNYGYTF. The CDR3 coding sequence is TGCGTCAGCAGTGAGTCGGTCCAGGGTGTTAACTATGGCTACACCTTC.

CDR3 in DNA: TGTGCCAGCAGCCAACCAGGGACTAGCGGGGGCTACAATGAGCAGTTCTTC. This sequence encodes CASSQPGTSGGYNEQFF. The chain has TRBV14 and TRBJ2-1, with 14 bases matching TRBD2. The V and J ends lost 2 bases and 3 bases, in that order; junction bases with no gene match: 3. This CDR3 spans 17 amino acids. CDR1 is SGHDN, CDR2 FVKESK, per germline.

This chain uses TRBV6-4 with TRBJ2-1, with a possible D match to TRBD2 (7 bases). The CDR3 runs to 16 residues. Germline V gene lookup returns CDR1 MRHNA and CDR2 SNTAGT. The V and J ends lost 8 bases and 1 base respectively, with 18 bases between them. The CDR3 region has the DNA TGTGCCAGCTCACCCACCGGGGGGCGATCCTACAATGAGCAGTTCTTC. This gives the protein CASSPTGGRSYNEQFF.

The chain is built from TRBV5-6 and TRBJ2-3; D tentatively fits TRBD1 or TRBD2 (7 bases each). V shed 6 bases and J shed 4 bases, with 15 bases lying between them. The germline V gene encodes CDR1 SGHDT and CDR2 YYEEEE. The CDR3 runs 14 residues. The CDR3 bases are TGTGCCAGCAAACGCGCAGGGGGGGCAGATACGCAGTATTTT. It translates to CASKRAGGADTQYF. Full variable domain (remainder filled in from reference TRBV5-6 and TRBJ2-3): DAGVTQSPTHLIKTRGQQVTLRCSPKSGHDTVSWYQQALGQGPQFIFQYYEEEERQRGNFPDRFSGHQFPNYSSELNVNALLLGDSALYLCASKRAGGADTQYFGPGTRLTVL.

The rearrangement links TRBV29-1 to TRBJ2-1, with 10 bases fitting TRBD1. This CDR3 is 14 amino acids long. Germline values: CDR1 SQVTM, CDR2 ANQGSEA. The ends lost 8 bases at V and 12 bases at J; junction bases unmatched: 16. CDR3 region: CSHSIGTGAGRQFF. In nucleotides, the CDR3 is TGCAGCCACTCGATAGGGACAGGGGCAGGTCGGCAGTTCTTC.

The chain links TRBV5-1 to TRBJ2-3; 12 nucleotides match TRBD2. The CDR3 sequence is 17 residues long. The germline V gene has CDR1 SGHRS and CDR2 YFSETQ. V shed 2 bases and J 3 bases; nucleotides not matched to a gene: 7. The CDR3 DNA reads TGCGCCAGCAGCTTTCCGACTAGCGGGGGTTTGACAGATACGCAGTATTTT. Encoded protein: CASSFPTSGGLTDTQYF. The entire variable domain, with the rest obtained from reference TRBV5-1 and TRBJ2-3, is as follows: KAGVTQTPRYLIKTRGQQVTLSCSPISGHRSVSWYQQTPGQGLQFLFEYFSETQRNKGNFPGRFSGRQFSNSRSEMNVSTLELGDSALYLCASSFPTSGGLTDTQYFGPGTRLTVL.

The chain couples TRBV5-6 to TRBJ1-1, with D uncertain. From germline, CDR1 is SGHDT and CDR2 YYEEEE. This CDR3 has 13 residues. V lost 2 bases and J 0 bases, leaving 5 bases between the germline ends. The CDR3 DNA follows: TGTGCCAGCAGCTTTTACATGAACACTGAAGCTTTCTTT. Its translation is CASSFYMNTEAFF.

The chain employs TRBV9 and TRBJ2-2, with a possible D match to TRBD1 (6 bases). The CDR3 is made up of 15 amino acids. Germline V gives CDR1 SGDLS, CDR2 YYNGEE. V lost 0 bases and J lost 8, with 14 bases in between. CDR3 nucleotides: TGTGCCAGCAGCGTAGGGACAGCCCTGGGAGGGGAGCTGTTTTTT. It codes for CASSVGTALGGELFF. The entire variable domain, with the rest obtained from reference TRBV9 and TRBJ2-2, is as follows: DSGVTQTPKHLITATGQRVTLRCSPRSGDLSVYWYQQSLDQGLQFLIQYYNGEERAKGNILERFSAQQFPDLHSELNLSSLELGDSALYFCASSVGTALGGELFFGEGSRLTVL.

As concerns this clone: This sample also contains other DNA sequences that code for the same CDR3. DNA of the CDR3: TGTGCCAGCTCACCCCCTAGCGGGGGAGCCTACAATGAGCAGTTCTTC. Translated: CASSPPSGGAYNEQFF. The rearrangement links TRBV18 to TRBJ2-1, with 10 nucleotides matching TRBD2. The CDR3 is made up of 16 amino acids. The junction had 4 bases not matched to a gene; V was cut back by 3 bases and J by 2 bases. Germline assignment: CDR1 KGHSH and CDR2 LQKENI. The full variable domain, rest sourced from reference TRBV18 and TRBJ2-1, is NAGVMQNPRHLVRRRGQEARLRCSPMKGHSHVYWYRQLPEEGLKFMVYLQKENIIDESGMPKERFSAEFPKEGPSILRIQQVVRGDSAAYFCASSPPSGGAYNEQFFGPGTRLTVL.

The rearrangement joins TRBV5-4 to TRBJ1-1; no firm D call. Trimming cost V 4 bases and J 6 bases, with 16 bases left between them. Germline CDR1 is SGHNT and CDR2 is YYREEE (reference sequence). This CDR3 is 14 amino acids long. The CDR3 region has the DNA TGTGCCAGCAGCGCGGAGATAGCTAGCGCTGAAGCTTTCTTT. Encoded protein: CASSAEIASAEAFF. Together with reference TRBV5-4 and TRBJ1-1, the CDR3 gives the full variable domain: ETGVTQSPTHLIKTRGQQVTLRCSSQSGHNTVSWYQQALGQGPQFIFQYYREEENGRGNFPPRFSGLQFPNYSSELNVNALELDDSALYLCASSAEIASAEAFFGQGTRLTVV.

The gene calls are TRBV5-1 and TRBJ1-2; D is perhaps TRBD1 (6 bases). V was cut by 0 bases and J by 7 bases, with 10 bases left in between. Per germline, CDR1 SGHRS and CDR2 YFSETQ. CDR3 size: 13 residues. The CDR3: CASSLAGGPGYTF. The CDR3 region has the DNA TGCGCCAGCAGCTTGGCTGGGGGCCCTGGCTACACCTTC.

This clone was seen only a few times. CDR3 DNA sequence: TGTGCCAGCAGCCAAGATGAGATAGGCAATGAGCAGTTCTTC. Translated: CASSQDEIGNEQFF. The chain employs TRBV4-2 and TRBJ2-1; D unresolved. CDR1 and CDR2 (germline): LGHNA, YNFKEQ. The CDR3 has 14 residues. Between the trimmed V and J ends, which lost 0 bases and 6 bases, there was a span of 9 bases.

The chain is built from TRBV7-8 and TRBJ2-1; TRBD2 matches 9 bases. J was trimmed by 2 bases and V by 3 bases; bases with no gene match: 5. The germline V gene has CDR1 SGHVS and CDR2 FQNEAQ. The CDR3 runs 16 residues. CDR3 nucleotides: TGTGCCAGCAGCTTCTCTAGCGGGACCGCCTACAATGAGCAGTTCTTC. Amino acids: CASSFSSGTAYNEQFF.

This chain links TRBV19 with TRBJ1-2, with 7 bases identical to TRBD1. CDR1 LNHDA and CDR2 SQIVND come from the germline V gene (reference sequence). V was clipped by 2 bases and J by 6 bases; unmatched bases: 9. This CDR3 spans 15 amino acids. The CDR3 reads CASSIKTGEEHGYTF. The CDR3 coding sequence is TGTGCCAGTAGTATAAAAACAGGGGAAGAACATGGCTACACCTTC.

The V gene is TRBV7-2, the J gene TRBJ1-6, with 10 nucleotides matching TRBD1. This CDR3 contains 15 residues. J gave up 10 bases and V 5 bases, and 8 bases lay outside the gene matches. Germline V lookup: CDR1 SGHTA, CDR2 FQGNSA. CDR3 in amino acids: CASSRKGQGGSPLHF. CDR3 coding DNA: TGTGCCAGCAGCCGTAAAGGACAGGGGGGATCACCCCTCCACTTT.

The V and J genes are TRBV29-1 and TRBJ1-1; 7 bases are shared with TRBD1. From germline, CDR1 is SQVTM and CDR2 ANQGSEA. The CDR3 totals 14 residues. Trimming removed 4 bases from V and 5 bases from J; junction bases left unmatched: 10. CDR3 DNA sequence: TGCAGCGTTGTTTCGGACAGGAGTCTTACTGAAGCTTTCTTT. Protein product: CSVVSDRSLTEAFF.

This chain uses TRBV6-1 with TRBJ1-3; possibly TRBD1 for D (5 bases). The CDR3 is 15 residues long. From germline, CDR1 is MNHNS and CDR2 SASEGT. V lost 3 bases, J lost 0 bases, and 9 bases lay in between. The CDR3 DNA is TGTGCCAGCAGTGAGCAGGGCCCCTCTGGAAACACCATATATTTT. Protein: CASSEQGPSGNTIYF.

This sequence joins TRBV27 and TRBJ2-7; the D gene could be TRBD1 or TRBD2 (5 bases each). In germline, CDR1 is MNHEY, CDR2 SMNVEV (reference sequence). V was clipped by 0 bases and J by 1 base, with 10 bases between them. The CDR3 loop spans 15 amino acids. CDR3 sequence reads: CASSLSGTASYEQYF. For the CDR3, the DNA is TGTGCCAGCAGTTTATCCGGGACGGCTTCCTACGAGCAGTACTTC.

As DNA, the CDR3 is TGTGCCAGCAGCTTAGAAGCAACTTCCAATGAGCAGTTCTTC. This translates into CASSLEATSNEQFF. The V gene is TRBV11-3, the J gene TRBJ2-1; no firm D call. CDR3 length: 14 residues. The V gene lost 0 bases and the J gene lost 6 bases, with 9 bases spanning the gap. Per germline, CDR1 SGHNT and CDR2 YENEEA.

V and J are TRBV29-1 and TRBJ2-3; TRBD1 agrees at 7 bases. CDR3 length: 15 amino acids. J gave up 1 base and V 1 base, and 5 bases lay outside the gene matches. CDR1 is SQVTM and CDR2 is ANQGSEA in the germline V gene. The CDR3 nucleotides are TGCAGCGTTGAAGCGTCAACAGGGGGCACAGATACGCAGTATTTT. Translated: CSVEASTGGTDTQYF.

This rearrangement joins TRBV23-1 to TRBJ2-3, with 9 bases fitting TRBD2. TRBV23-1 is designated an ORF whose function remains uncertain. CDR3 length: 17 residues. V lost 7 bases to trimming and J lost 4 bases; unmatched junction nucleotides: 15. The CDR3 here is CASIRRGGSRFADTQYF. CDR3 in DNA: TGCGCCAGCATCCGGCGGGGGGGTTCGAGGTTTGCAGATACGCAGTATTTT.